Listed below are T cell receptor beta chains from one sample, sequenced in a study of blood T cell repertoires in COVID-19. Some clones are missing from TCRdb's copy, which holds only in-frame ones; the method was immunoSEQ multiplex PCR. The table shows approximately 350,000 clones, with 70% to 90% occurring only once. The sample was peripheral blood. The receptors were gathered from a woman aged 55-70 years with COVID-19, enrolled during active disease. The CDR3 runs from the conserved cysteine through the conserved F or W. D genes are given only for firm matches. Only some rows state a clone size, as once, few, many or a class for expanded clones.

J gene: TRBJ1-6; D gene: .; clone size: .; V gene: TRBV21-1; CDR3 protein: CASSPGAYNSPLHF; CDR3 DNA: TGTGCCAGCAGCCCGGGGGCCTATAATTCACCCCTCCACTTT
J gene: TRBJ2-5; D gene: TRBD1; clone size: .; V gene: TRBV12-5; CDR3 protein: CASGLGRPQGETQYF; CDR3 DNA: TGTGCTAGTGGTTTGGGTCGGCCACAGGGGGAGACCCAGTACTTC
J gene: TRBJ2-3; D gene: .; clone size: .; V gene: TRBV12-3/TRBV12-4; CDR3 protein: CASSFGNTQYF; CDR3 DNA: TGTGCCAGCAGTTTCGGGAATACGCAGTATTTT
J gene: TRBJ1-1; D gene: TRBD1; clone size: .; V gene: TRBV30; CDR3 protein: CAWSVRTGGTEAFF; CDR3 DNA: TGTGCCTGGAGTGTCAGGACAGGGGGCACTGAAGCTTTCTTT
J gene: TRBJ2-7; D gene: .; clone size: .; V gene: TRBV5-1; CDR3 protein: CASSLGYSYEQYF; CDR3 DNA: TGCGCCAGCAGCTTGGGATACAGCTACGAGCAGTACTTC
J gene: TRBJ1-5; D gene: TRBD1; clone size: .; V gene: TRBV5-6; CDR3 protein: CASSLAGDRGTLQPQHF; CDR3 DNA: TGTGCCAGCAGCTTGGCCGGGGACAGGGGCACCTTGCAGCCCCAGCATTTT
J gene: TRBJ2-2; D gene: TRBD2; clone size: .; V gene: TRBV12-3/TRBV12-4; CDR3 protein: CASSLPGGGELFF; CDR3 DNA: TGTGCCAGCAGCCTCCCGGGAGGCGGGGAGCTGTTTTTT
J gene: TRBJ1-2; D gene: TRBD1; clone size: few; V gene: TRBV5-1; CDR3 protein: CASSLEAQGDYGYTF; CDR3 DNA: TGCGCCAGCAGCTTGGAAGCTCAGGGGGACTATGGCTACACCTTC
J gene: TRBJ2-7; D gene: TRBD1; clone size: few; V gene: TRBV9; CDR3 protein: CASSVAGGTGYEQYF; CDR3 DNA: TGTGCCAGCAGCGTAGCAGGGGGTACGGGATACGAGCAGTACTTC
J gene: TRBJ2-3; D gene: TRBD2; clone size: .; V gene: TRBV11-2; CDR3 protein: CASSLELAGGLNTQYF; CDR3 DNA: TGTGCCAGCAGCTTAGAACTAGCGGGGGGGTTGAATACGCAGTATTTT
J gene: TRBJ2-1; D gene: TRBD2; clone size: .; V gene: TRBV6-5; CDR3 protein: CASSYLRDYHNEQFF; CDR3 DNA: TGTGCCAGCAGTTACCTCCGGGACTACCACAATGAGCAGTTCTTC
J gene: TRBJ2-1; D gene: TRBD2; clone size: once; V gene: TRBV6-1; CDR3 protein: CASSESGGRVPYNEQFF; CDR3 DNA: TGTGCCAGCAGTGAAAGCGGTGGGAGGGTCCCCTACAATGAGCAGTTCTTC
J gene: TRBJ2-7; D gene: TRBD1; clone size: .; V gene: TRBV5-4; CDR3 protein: CASSPTGTAYEQYF; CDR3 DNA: TGTGCCAGCAGTCCGACTGGGACAGCTTACGAGCAGTACTTC
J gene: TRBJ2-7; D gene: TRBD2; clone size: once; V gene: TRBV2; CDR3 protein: CASKRRGAMYEQYF; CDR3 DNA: TGTGCCAGCAAACGGCGGGGGGCTATGTACGAGCAGTACTTC
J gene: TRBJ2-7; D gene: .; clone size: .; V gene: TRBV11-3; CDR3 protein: CASSSLISLEQYF; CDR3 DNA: TGTGCCAGCAGCTCCCTGATTAGCCTCGAGCAGTACTTC
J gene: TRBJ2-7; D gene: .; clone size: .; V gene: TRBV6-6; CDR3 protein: CASSQSGGLYEQYF; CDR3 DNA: TGTGCCAGCAGCCAGTCTGGAGGCCTGTACGAGCAGTACTTC
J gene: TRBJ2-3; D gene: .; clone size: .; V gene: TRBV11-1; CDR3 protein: CASSLPGKGTQYF; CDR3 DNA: TGTGCCAGCAGCTTGCCAGGGAAGGGTACGCAGTATTTT
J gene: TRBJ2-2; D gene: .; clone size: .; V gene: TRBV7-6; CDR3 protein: CASSLEGGNANTGELFF; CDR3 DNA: TGTGCCAGCAGCTTAGAAGGGGGTAATGCGAACACCGGGGAGCTGTTTTTT
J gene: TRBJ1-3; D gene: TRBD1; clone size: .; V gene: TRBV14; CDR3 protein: CASSQGRTGLFSGNTIYF; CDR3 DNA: TGTGCCAGCAGCCAAGGGAGGACAGGGCTTTTCTCTGGAAACACCATATATTTT
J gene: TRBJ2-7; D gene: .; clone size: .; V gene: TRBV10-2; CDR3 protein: CASSESWGPYEQYF; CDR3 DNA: TGCGCCAGCAGTGAGAGTTGGGGGCCCTACGAGCAGTACTTC